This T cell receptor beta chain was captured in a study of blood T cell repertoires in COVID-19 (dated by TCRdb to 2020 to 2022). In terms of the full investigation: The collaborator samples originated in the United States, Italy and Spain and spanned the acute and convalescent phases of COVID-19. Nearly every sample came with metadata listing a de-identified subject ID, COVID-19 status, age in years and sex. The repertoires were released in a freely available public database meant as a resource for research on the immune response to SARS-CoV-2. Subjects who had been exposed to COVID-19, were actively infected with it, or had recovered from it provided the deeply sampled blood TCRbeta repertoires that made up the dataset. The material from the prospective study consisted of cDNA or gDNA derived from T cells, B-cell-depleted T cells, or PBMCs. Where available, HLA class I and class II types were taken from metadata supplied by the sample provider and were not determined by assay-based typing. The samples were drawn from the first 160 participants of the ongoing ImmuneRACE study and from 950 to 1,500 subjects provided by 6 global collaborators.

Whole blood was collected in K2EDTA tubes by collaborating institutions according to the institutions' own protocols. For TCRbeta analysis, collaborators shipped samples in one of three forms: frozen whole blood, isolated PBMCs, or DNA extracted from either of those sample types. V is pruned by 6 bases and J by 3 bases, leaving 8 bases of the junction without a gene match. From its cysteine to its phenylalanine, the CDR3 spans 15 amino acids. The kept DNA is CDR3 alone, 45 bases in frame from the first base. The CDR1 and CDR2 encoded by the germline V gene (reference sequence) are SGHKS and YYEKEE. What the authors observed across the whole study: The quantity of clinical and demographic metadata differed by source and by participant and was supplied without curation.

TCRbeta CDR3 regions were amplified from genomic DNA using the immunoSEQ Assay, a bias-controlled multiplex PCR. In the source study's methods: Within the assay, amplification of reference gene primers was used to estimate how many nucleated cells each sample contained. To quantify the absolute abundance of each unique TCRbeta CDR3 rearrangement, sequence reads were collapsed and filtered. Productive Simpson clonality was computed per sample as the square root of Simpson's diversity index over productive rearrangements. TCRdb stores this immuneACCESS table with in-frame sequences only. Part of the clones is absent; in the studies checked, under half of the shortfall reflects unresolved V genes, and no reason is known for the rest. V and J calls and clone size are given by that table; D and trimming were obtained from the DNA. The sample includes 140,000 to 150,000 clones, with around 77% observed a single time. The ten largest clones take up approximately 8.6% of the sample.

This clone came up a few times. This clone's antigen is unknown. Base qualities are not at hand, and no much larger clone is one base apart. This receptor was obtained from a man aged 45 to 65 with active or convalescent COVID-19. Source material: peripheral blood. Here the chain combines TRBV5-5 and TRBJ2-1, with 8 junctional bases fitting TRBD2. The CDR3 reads CASTSGLGIYNEQFF. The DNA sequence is TGTGCCAGCACCTCGGGACTAGGAATCTACAATGAGCAGTTCTTC.